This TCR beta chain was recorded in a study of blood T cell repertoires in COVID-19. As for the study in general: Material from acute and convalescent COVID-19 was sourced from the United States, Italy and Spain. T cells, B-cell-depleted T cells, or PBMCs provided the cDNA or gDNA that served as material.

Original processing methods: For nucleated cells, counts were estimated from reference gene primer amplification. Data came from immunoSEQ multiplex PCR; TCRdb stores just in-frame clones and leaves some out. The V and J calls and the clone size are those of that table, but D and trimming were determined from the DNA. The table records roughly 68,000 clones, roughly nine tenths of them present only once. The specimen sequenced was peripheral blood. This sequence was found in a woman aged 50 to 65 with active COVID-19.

CDR3: CASRHPLAGGFYEQYF. CDR3 DNA: TGTGCCAGCAGACATCCCCTAGCGGGAGGGTTCTACGAGCAGTACTTC. The J gene is TRBJ2-7, the V gene TRBV28; the match to TRBD2 covers 12 bases. The trim removed 6 bases at V and 3 bases at J, leaving 9 bases unmatched. Germline assignment: CDR1 MDHEN and CDR2 SYDVKM. The CDR3 length is 16 residues.